Listed here are 22 T cell receptor beta chains from one sample, sequenced in a study of blood T cells in healthy people across ages. PCR was performed a second time for about 6 to 12 cycles using a sample-barcoded 5' primer and a J-beta primer mix. TCRdb analysed the 5' RACE reads with MiXCR anew, one entry per CDR3 protein. Among about 800,000 distinct CDR3 sequences listed, more than 20% were seen once. The data also belong to a second study, concerning T cells of mothers and their children.

Sequencing used blood. The source is a boy aged 5-17 years in good health.

The V gene is TRBV6-7, the J gene TRBJ1-2, with D perhaps TRBD1 (5 bases). TRBV6-7 is an ORF, and what it does is uncertain. V lost 5 bases, J lost 6 bases, and 16 bases lay in between. The CDR3 sequence is 14 residues long. In DNA, the CDR3 is TGTGCCAGCAGTAACCGGGACTCAGAACATGGCTACACCTTC. Its protein is CASSNRDSEHGYTF.

The rearrangement joins TRBV20-1 to TRBJ1-2, with D perhaps TRBD1 (5 bases). This CDR3 contains 12 residues. In germline, CDR1 is DFQATT, CDR2 SNEGSKA (reference sequence). Trimming took off 5 bases at V and 6 bases at J, with 13 bases between the two ends. The CDR3 spells CSALPDTDGYTF. The CDR3 region has the DNA TGCAGTGCTTTACCGGACACAGATGGCTACACCTTC.

The V and J genes are TRBV4-3 and TRBJ2-5; 10 nucleotides match TRBD2. The J call is uncertain, as TRBJ2-7 better fits the DNA end. The germline gives CDR1 LGHNA, CDR2 YSLEER. The CDR3 contains 17 residues. The CDR3, as DNA: TGCGCCAGCAGCCAAGAAGTGCTAGCGGGGGCCTCTTACGAGCAGTACTTC. Its translation is CASSQEVLAGASYEQYF.

This clonotype was recorded a few times. The rearrangement links TRBV21-1 to TRBJ2-7; the table names TRBD2, a call not compared with the DNA. TRBV21-1 counts as a pseudogene. CDR3 length equals 16 residues. CDR3 bases: TGTGCCAGCAGCAAGCCGCTAGCCCTCTCTCCCTACGAGCAGTACTTC. Amino acid sequence: CASSKPLALSPYEQYF.

Only a few counts were recorded for this clonotype. This rearrangement joins TRBV2 to TRBJ1-1; D remains ambiguous. V was trimmed by 1 base and J by 0 bases, leaving 6 bases between them. CDR1 is SNHLY, CDR2 FYNNEI, per germline. The CDR3 sequence is 14 residues long. The CDR3 is CASSEGVMNTEAFF. The DNA for the CDR3 is TGTGCCAGCAGTGAAGGAGTTATGAACACTGAAGCTTTCTTT.

This clonotype was detected a few times. The rearrangement links TRBV18 to TRBJ1-1, with 8 bases fitting TRBD1. CDR1 KGHSH and CDR2 LQKENI come from the germline V gene. With V trimmed by 1 base and J by 0 bases, 7 bases remained unmatched. The CDR3 totals 17 residues. CDR3: CASSPRETGVMNTEAFF. CDR3 nucleotide sequence: TGTGCCAGCTCACCACGAGAGACAGGGGTTATGAACACTGAAGCTTTCTTT.

V usage is TRBV5-1 and J usage is TRBJ1-1; D unclear. In germline, CDR1 is SGHRS, CDR2 YFSETQ. The V gene lost 0 bases and the J gene lost 7 bases, with 7 bases spanning the gap. The CDR3 is 12 amino acids. CDR3 nucleotide sequence: TGCGCCAGCAGCTTGGGACCGCTTGAAGCTTTCTTT. This gives the protein CASSLGPLEAFF.

The chain has TRBV7-2 and TRBJ2-5; no clear D. CDR1 is SGHTA, CDR2 FQGNSA, per germline. This CDR3 has 11 amino acids. V was shortened by 10 bases and J by 4 bases, with 10 bases between the two germline ends. CDR3 protein: CAISAGETQYF. The CDR3 DNA reads as TGTGCCATCTCCGCCGGAGAGACCCAGTACTTC.

This clonotype turned up a few times. The rearrangement joins TRBV25-1 to TRBJ1-4; a weak D match, TRBD1 (5 bases). This CDR3 contains 14 residues. Germline CDR1 and CDR2: MGHDK and SYGVNS. V was shortened by 2 bases and J by 7 bases, with 11 bases between the two germline ends. The CDR3 nucleotides are TGTGCCAGCAGTGAAATGGGGCCGATTGAAAAACTGTTTTTT. The encoded protein is CASSEMGPIEKLFF.

V usage is TRBV5-1 and J usage is TRBJ2-3; either TRBD1 or TRBD2 may supply D (6 bases each). The CDR3 length is 17 residues. Trimming removed 0 bases at V and 1 base at J, with 15 bases between. Germline V gene data show CDR1 as SGHRS and CDR2 as YFSETQ. CDR3 sequence reads: CASSLDDGGGGTDTQYF. DNA for the CDR3: TGCGCCAGCAGCTTGGATGACGGGGGCGGCGGCACAGATACGCAGTATTTT.

This clonotype was observed a handful of times. The CDR3 DNA follows: TGTGCCAGCAGCTTTGGGGCCACGAACTACGAGCAGTACTTC. Translation: CASSFGATNYEQYF. V is TRBV13 and J is TRBJ2-7, with TRBD1 as a possible D gene (5 bases). The CDR3 covers 14 residues. Per the germline V gene, CDR1 is PRHDT and CDR2 is FYEKMQ (reference sequence). Trimming shortened V by 3 bases and J by 3 bases, and 12 bases separated the two germline ends.

CDR3 sequence reads: CASRTTGTEKLFF. For the CDR3, the DNA is TGTGCCAGCAGAACGACAGGAACTGAAAAACTGTTTTTT. The chain employs TRBV27 and TRBJ1-4; D is perhaps TRBD1 (6 bases). The V end lost 6 bases, the J end lost 7 bases, and 12 bases lay between the germline ends. Germline loops: CDR1 MNHEY, CDR2 SMNVEV (reference sequence). This CDR3 comprises 13 residues.

This chain links TRBV19 with TRBJ2-2; D perhaps matches TRBD1 (5 bases). Germline CDR1 is LNHDA and CDR2 is SQIVND (reference sequence). V dropped 5 bases and J dropped 0 bases, with 10 bases sitting between them. CDR3 length equals 15 residues. CDR3 sequence: CASSRATANTGELFF. CDR3 bases: TGTGCCAGTAGTCGGGCGACAGCGAACACCGGGGAGCTGTTTTTT.

The chain employs TRBV2 and TRBJ2-4, with TRBD2 matching 10 bases. Germline V gene lookup returns CDR1 SNHLY and CDR2 FYNNEI. The CDR3 has 16 amino acids. Germline trimming cut 6 bases from V and 3 bases from J; bases unmatched to any gene: 8. CDR3 DNA: TGTGCCAGCAGGGCCGGACTAGCGGACTTCAAAAACATTCAGTACTTC. It specifies CASRAGLADFKNIQYF.

Note on this clonotype: At one boundary the junction diverges from the germline segment, which might be a read error. The chain links TRBV4-2 to TRBJ2-2; D is unresolved. CDR1 is LGHNA, CDR2 YNFKEQ, per germline. CDR3 size: 17 residues. In nucleotides, the CDR3 is TGTGCCAGCAACCAAGAAGGCGCAGACCTCCTGGGTCGGGAGCTGTTTTTT. The encoded protein is CASNQEGADLLGRELFF.

V is TRBV29-1 and J is TRBJ1-2, with D hard to call. CDR1 is SQVTM, CDR2 ANQGSEA, per germline. Trimming took 3 bases from V and 4 from J, leaving 9 bases between them. This CDR3 has 12 amino acids. CDR3 nucleotides: TGCAGCGTTGATAGGCGGGCCTATGGCTACACCTTC. Its translation: CSVDRRAYGYTF.

This chain links TRBV29-1 with TRBJ2-3; 7 bases are a match to TRBD1. CDR3 length equals 13 residues. CDR1 is SQVTM and CDR2 is ANQGSEA in the germline V gene. V trimming: 3 bases; J trimming: 2 bases; junction bases outside the gene matches: 2. CDR3 residues: CSVEGTDTDTQYF. The CDR3 DNA is TGCAGCGTTGAGGGGACAGACACAGATACGCAGTATTTT.

The rearrangement uses TRBV15 and TRBJ1-1; the D is unclear. The length of the CDR3 is 14 residues. CDR1 LNHNV and CDR2 YYDKDF come from the germline V gene (reference sequence). V shed 0 bases and J shed 5 bases, with 10 bases lying between them. This chain's CDR3 is CATSRDSWETEAFF. CDR3 coding DNA: TGTGCCACCAGCAGAGATAGTTGGGAGACTGAAGCTTTCTTT.

Here the CDR3 reads CASQRGGLHEQFF. The CDR3 DNA sequence: TGTGCCAGCCAGCGGGGGGGCCTACATGAGCAGTTCTTC. This sequence joins TRBV6-2 or TRBV6-3 and TRBJ2-1; TRBD2 matches at 10 bases. The trim removed 8 bases at V and 8 bases at J, leaving 6 bases unmatched. CDR3 size: 13 residues. Germline-derived CDR1 and CDR2 are MNHEY and SVGEGT.

The chain carries TRBV7-2 and TRBJ2-4; D gene uncertain. The CDR3 loop spans 13 amino acids. The germline V and J ends were trimmed by 5 bases and 14 bases, with 19 bases remaining between them. Germline CDR1 is SGHTA and CDR2 is FQGNSA. CDR3 sequence: CASSVPLKQEKYF. The CDR3 DNA is TGTGCCAGCAGCGTACCTCTCAAGCAGGAGAAGTACTTC.

This clonotype was counted only a few times. V is TRBV7-2 and J is TRBJ2-2; 9 nucleotides align to TRBD2. The CDR3 runs to 14 residues. V shed 6 bases, J shed 4 bases, and the junction held 3 bases outside the gene matches. Germline loops: CDR1 SGHTA, CDR2 FQGNSA. CDR3 DNA: TGTGCCAGCAGTTTGGGACTAGCCACCGGGGAGCTGTTTTTT. Its protein product is CASSLGLATGELFF.

The rearrangement joins TRBV7-2 to TRBJ1-4, with unresolved D. V lost 5 bases to trimming and J lost 14 bases, with 15 bases between them. The germline CDR1 and CDR2 sequences are SGHTA and FQGNSA. The CDR3 is 12 amino acids. This chain's CDR3 is CASSPDRTLLFF. CDR3 sequence (DNA): TGTGCCAGCAGCCCGGACCGGACGCTCCTGTTTTTT. Supplemented by reference TRBV7-2 and TRBJ1-4, the full variable domain reads GAGVSQSPSNKVTEKGKDVELRCDPISGHTALYWYRQSLGQGLEFLIYFQGNSAPDKSGLPSDRFSAERTGGSVSTLTIQRTQQEDSAVYLCASSPDRTLLFFGSGTQLSVL.